The 21 T cell receptor beta chains reported below all come from one sample, sequenced in a study of Tregs in tolerant kidney transplant recipients. Clones were sequenced by immunoSEQ multiplex PCR, and TCRdb holds only the in-frame ones, with some missing. Altogether under 100,000 clones are present, just over 90% being singletons, with the ten largest covering roughly 5%. Specimen: CD8+ T cells from blood. The receptors were sampled from a human donor in good health.

This clone has a single count. The genes are TRBV30 and TRBJ2-1, with D unclear. CDR1 and CDR2 from the germline V gene are GTSNPN and SVGIG (reference sequence). The V and J ends lost 2 bases and 8 bases respectively, with 7 bases between them. The CDR3 extends over 11 amino acids. Written as DNA, the CDR3 is TGTGCCTGGAGTTGGGGATATGAGCAGTTCTTC. This encodes CAWSWGYEQFF.

This chain uses TRBV7-9 with TRBJ1-2; D gene unclear. V dropped 8 bases and J dropped 6 bases, with 7 bases sitting between them. The germline V gene encodes CDR1 SEHNR and CDR2 FQNEAQ (reference sequence). The CDR3 is 10 residues long. The CDR3 here is CASARNGYTF. In DNA, the CDR3 is TGTGCCAGCGCCCGCAATGGCTACACCTTC. The full variable domain, with the rest looked up from reference TRBV7-9 and TRBJ1-2, is DTGVSQNPRHKITKRGQNVTFRCDPISEHNRLYWYRQTLGQGPEFLTYFQNEAQLEKSRLLSDRFSAERPKGSFSTLEIQRTEQGDSAMYLCASARNGYTFGSGTRLTVV.

The CDR3 sequence is CASSDYGASYNSPLHF. CDR3 bases: TGTGCCAGCAGTGACTACGGAGCCTCCTATAATTCACCCCTCCACTTT. The chain recombines TRBV6-1 with TRBJ1-6; unclear D gene. Germline V gene lookup returns CDR1 MNHNS and CDR2 SASEGT. Trimming cost V 3 bases and J 0 bases, with 9 bases left between them. The CDR3 is 16 residues long.

This clone was seen just once. The chain combines TRBV13 with TRBJ2-7, with TRBD1 identical over 8 bases. CDR1 is PRHDT and CDR2 is FYEKMQ in the germline V gene (reference sequence). Losses at the gene ends were 4 bases for V and 2 bases for J; bases not matched to a gene: 7. The CDR3 has 15 amino acids. CDR3 amino acids: CASSSKDRVAYEQYF. For the CDR3, the DNA is TGTGCCAGCAGCTCGAAGGACAGGGTAGCCTACGAGCAGTACTTC.

V and J are TRBV6-5 and TRBJ2-1, with D possibly being TRBD1 or TRBD2 (5 bases each). The CDR3 length is 14 residues. V lost 5 bases and J lost 8, with 16 bases in between. Looked up from germline, CDR1 is MNHEY and CDR2 is SVGAGI. The CDR3 loop reads CASSPRGDYDEQFF. CDR3 DNA sequence: TGTGCCAGCAGTCCACGAGGGGATTACGATGAGCAGTTCTTC.

This chain joins TRBV6-4 and TRBJ2-3, with 8 bases aligning to TRBD2. V shed 0 bases and J 5 bases; nucleotides not matched to a gene: 10. Looked up from germline, CDR1 is MRHNA and CDR2 is SNTAGT. The CDR3 length is 17 residues. The CDR3 protein is CASSDSPAGVGLDTQYF. CDR3 bases: TGTGCCAGCAGTGACTCCCCAGCGGGAGTTGGGTTAGATACGCAGTATTTT.

This clone appeared a few times. This sequence joins TRBV19 and TRBJ1-3; no reliable D call. Germline CDR1 is LNHDA and CDR2 is SQIVND (reference sequence). V lost 5 bases and J 0 bases, leaving 11 bases between the germline ends. CDR3 length equals 15 residues. CDR3: CASSWAESSGNTIYF. The CDR3 coding sequence is TGTGCCAGTAGTTGGGCAGAGTCCTCTGGAAACACCATATATTTT.

CDR3 protein: CSVGGGLSTDTQYF. For the CDR3, the DNA is TGCAGCGTTGGCGGGGGTCTTAGCACAGATACGCAGTATTTT. This rearrangement joins TRBV29-1 to TRBJ2-3; TRBD2 matches at 7 bases. The trim removed 4 bases at V and 0 bases at J, leaving 4 bases unmatched. CDR3 size: 14 residues. The V gene's germline CDR1 is SQVTM and CDR2 ANQGSEA.

V is TRBV6-5 and J is TRBJ1-3; maybe TRBD1 (5 bases). This CDR3 contains 15 residues. V dropped 0 bases and J dropped 2 bases, with 8 bases sitting between them. Germline CDR1 and CDR2: MNHEY and SVGAGI. The CDR3 sequence: CASSYSTGPGNTIYF. CDR3 DNA sequence: TGTGCCAGCAGTTACTCCACGGGGCCTGGAAACACCATATATTTT.

V and J are TRBV4-1 and TRBJ2-2; D remains ambiguous. The CDR3 is 16 residues long. From germline, CDR1 is MGHRA and CDR2 YSYEKL. V was clipped by 3 bases and J by 0 bases, with 11 bases between them. CDR3 coding DNA: TGCGCCAGCAGCCACCGACCGGCCTCGAACACCGGGGAGCTGTTTTTT. Translating it yields CASSHRPASNTGELFF.

The J gene is TRBJ2-3, the V gene TRBV5-6, with 8 bases that match TRBD2. Germline V lookup: CDR1 SGHDT, CDR2 YYEEEE. V was pared by 5 bases and J by 0 bases, with 2 bases of the junction left unmatched. CDR3 length: 14 amino acids. The CDR3 region is CASRLAGSTDTQYF. In nucleotides, the CDR3 is TGTGCCAGCAGATTAGCGGGGAGCACAGATACGCAGTATTTT.

This chain uses TRBV6-5 with TRBJ2-5; unclear D gene. V was trimmed by 2 bases and J by 5 bases, leaving 9 bases between them. This CDR3 is built from 13 residues. Germline values: CDR1 MNHEY, CDR2 SVGAGI. The CDR3, as DNA: TGTGCCAGCAGTTACGGAGAGGAGGAGACCCAGTACTTC. Its protein product is CASSYGEEETQYF.

The chain joins TRBV13 to TRBJ1-1; the D gene is possibly TRBD1 (5 bases). CDR3 length: 15 residues. V lost 4 bases, J lost 2 bases, and 14 bases lay in between. CDR1 PRHDT and CDR2 FYEKMQ come from the germline V gene (reference sequence). The CDR3, as DNA: TGTGCCAGCAGCTCCGGGACTGACCCCAACACTGAAGCTTTCTTT. It is translated as CASSSGTDPNTEAFF.

This clone was counted once. The rearrangement uses TRBV6-6 and TRBJ1-2; 9 bases line up with TRBD1. The CDR3 is 16 residues long. Germline V lookup: CDR1 MNHNY, CDR2 SVGAGI (reference sequence). The junction had 13 bases not matched to a gene; V was cut back by 7 bases and J by 4 bases. CDR3 nucleotides: TGTGCCAGCACTCTACTAGGGACAGGGCTTAGCTATGGCTACACCTTC. Its protein is CASTLLGTGLSYGYTF.

The table lists this clone with a few counts. The chain carries TRBV6-5 and TRBJ2-5; a weak D match, TRBD1 (6 bases). CDR3 size: 15 residues. Trimming stripped 6 bases from V and 2 bases from J, with 16 bases between. Per germline, CDR1 MNHEY and CDR2 SVGAGI. As DNA, the CDR3 is TGTGCCAGCAGCCCACTTGACAGGAGTCAAGAGACCCAGTACTTC. It specifies CASSPLDRSQETQYF.

The chain employs TRBV23-1 and TRBJ1-1; D perhaps matches TRBD1 (5 bases). TRBV23-1 is labeled an ORF, and its function is uncertain. The CDR3 is made up of 16 amino acids. With 2 bases removed from V and 0 bases from J, the gap between germline ends came to 13 bases. The CDR3 spells CASSQAPGPMNTEAFF. The CDR3 DNA is TGCGCCAGCAGTCAAGCGCCAGGGCCCATGAACACTGAAGCTTTCTTT.

The genes are TRBV29-1 and TRBJ2-7; D tentatively reads TRBD1 or TRBD2 (5 bases each). Germline assignment: CDR1 SQVTM and CDR2 ANQGSEA. Trimming took off 7 bases at V and 0 bases at J, with 13 bases between the two ends. The CDR3 covers 13 residues. CDR3 nucleotides: TGCAGCGCCCGGGACGGACCCTCCTACGAGCAGTACTTC. This sequence encodes CSARDGPSYEQYF.

J is TRBJ1-4 and V is TRBV7-9; perhaps TRBD1 as D (6 bases). Germline V gene lookup returns CDR1 SEHNR and CDR2 FQNEAQ (reference sequence). V lost 5 bases to trimming and J lost 14 bases, with 15 bases between them. This CDR3 contains 12 residues. Here the CDR3 reads CASSPPGQGLFF. CDR3 sequence (DNA): TGTGCCAGCAGCCCCCCGGGGCAGGGGCTGTTTTTT.

The CDR3 is CASSLRGNTEAFF. The CDR3 coding sequence is TGTGCCAGCAGCTTACGGGGGAACACTGAAGCTTTCTTT. The chain recombines TRBV7-7 with TRBJ1-1; D uncertain. Germline CDR1 and CDR2: SSHAT and FNYEAQ (reference sequence). V shed 2 bases and J shed 1 base, with 5 bases lying between them. This CDR3 contains 13 residues.

The chain combines TRBV13 with TRBJ2-5; tentatively, D is TRBD1 or TRBD2 (5 bases each). Germline V CDR1 and CDR2: PRHDT, FYEKMQ (reference sequence). There are 15 residues in the CDR3. The ends were cut back, 0 bases at V and 5 bases at J, with 13 bases in the middle. The CDR3 DNA reads TGTGCCAGCAGCTTAGGCGGCCTAGGGACGGAGACCCAGTACTTC. This translates into CASSLGGLGTETQYF.

The genes are TRBV10-3 and TRBJ1-1, with 9 positions matching TRBD1. Trimming at V came to 6 bases and at J to 3 bases, leaving 11 bases not matched to a gene. CDR1 and CDR2 from the germline V gene are ENHRY and SYGVKD. The CDR3 spans 16 residues. The CDR3 nucleotides read TGTGCCATCAGAGAGACAGGGGGGGCCGAGTACACTGAAGCTTTCTTT. Translated: CAIRETGGAEYTEAFF.